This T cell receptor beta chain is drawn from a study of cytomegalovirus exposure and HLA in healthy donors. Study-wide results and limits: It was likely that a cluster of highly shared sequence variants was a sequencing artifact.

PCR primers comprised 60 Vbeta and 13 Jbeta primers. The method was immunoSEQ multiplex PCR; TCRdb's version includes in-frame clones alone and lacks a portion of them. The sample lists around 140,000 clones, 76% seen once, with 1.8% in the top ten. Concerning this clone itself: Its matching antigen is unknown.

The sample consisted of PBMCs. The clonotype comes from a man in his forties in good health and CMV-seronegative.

In DNA, the CDR3 is TGTGCCAGCAGTTTTTATCCAGGACAGGGGGGCTCCTACGAGCAGTACTTC. It codes for CASSFYPGQGGSYEQYF. The chain uses TRBV27 and TRBJ2-7; 10 bases agree with TRBD1. V shed 3 bases, J shed 0 bases, and the junction held 8 bases outside the gene matches. CDR3 size: 17 residues. Germline values: CDR1 MNHEY, CDR2 SMNVEV (reference sequence).